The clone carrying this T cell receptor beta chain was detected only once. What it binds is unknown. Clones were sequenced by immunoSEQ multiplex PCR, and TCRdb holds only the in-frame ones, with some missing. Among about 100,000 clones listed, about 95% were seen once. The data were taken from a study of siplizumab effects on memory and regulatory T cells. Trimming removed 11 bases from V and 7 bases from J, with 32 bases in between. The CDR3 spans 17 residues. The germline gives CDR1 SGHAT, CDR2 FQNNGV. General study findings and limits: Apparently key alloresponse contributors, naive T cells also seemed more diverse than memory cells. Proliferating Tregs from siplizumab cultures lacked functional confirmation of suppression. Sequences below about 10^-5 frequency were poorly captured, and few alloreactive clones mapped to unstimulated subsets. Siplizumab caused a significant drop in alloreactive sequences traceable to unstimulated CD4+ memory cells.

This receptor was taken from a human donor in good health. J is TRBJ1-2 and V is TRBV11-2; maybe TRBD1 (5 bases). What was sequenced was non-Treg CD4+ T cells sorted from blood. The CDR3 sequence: CASTTLNRQLLKRGYTF. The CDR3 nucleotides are TGTGCCTCCACAACACTAAACCGACAGCTATTGAAGCGTGGCTACACCTTC.